The 22 T cell receptor beta chains given below trace back to one sample, sequenced in a study of brain T cells in children with intractable seizures. The data were produced by immunoSEQ multiplex PCR, yet TCRdb's version contains in-frame clones alone and is incomplete. Of 340,000 or so clones listed, 85% to 95% were seen once; the top ten hold 4.5% to 7%. Time point defined: blood from clinic visit 5 months post-surgery; TSC patient then seizure free. The starting material was peripheral blood, obtained around 5 months after surgery. These receptors all come from a boy in the first two years of life with tuberous sclerosis and intractable seizures.

The chain has TRBV28 and TRBJ1-1; TRBD1 matches at 12 bases. The CDR3 has 15 residues. Trimming at V came to 5 bases and at J to 10 bases, leaving 11 bases not matched to a gene. Germline assignment: CDR1 MDHEN and CDR2 SYDVKM. The CDR3 DNA is TGTGCCAGCAGTCGTCCGGGGACAGGGGGCCTTCGAGCTTTCTTT. As protein: CASSRPGTGGLRAFF.

This CDR3 reads CASSDGLPEAIYF. The CDR3, as DNA: TGTGCCAGTAGTGATGGACTGCCGGAGGCCATATATTTT. The V gene is TRBV19, the J gene TRBJ1-3; D uncertain. Germline V lookup: CDR1 LNHDA, CDR2 SQIVND (reference sequence). This CDR3 is 13 amino acids long. The ends were cut back, 5 bases at V and 11 bases at J, with 16 bases in the middle.

This clone has only one observation. The same CDR3 arises from other DNA sequences in this sample as well. The V gene is TRBV11-2, the J gene TRBJ2-3; the D call may be TRBD1 or TRBD2 (5 bases each). Trimming left V 3 bases short and J 1 base short, with 5 bases between. CDR1 and CDR2 (germline): SGHAT, FQNNGV. The CDR3 is made up of 13 amino acids. The CDR3 nucleotides are TGTGCCAGCAGCTTGGGGGGCACAGATACGCAGTATTTT. This sequence encodes CASSLGGTDTQYF.

V and J are TRBV25-1 and TRBJ2-1, with D unclear. V was pared by 3 bases and J by 3 bases, with 6 bases between. Germline CDR1 MGHDK, CDR2 SYGVNS. There are 13 residues in the CDR3. The CDR3 nucleotides read TGTGCCAGCAGTGATCTTGGCTACAATGAGCAGTTCTTC. Translation: CASSDLGYNEQFF.

The rearrangement uses TRBV6-5 and TRBJ2-5; D call uncertain. V was clipped by 5 bases and J by 5 bases, with 18 bases between them. The CDR3 has 15 amino acids. Germline-derived CDR1 and CDR2 are MNHEY and SVGAGI. This CDR3 reads CASSKALGLGETQYF. The DNA of the CDR3 is TGTGCCAGCAGTAAGGCCCTTGGGCTCGGTGAGACCCAGTACTTC.

V is TRBV10-1 and J is TRBJ1-3, with D unclear. V was pared by 3 bases and J by 9 bases, with 12 bases between. Germline assignment: CDR1 WNHNN and CDR2 SYGVQD (reference sequence). The CDR3 length is 13 residues. The CDR3: CASSEIAGGTIYF. CDR3 coding DNA: TGCGCCAGCAGTGAAATTGCCGGTGGCACCATATATTTT.

The genes are TRBV5-1 and TRBJ1-2; 9 nucleotides agree with TRBD1. The CDR3 extends over 15 amino acids. The V and J ends lost 4 bases and 4 bases, in that order; junction bases with no gene match: 8. Germline CDR1 and CDR2: SGHRS and YFSETQ. CDR3: CASSLGTGQGYGYTF. The CDR3 nucleotides read TGCGCCAGCAGCCTGGGTACGGGACAGGGCTATGGCTACACCTTC. Using reference TRBV5-1 and TRBJ1-2 for the parts outside the CDR3, the full variable domain is KAGVTQTPRYLIKTRGQQVTLSCSPISGHRSVSWYQQTPGQGLQFLFEYFSETQRNKGNFPGRFSGRQFSNSRSEMNVSTLELGDSALYLCASSLGTGQGYGYTFGSGTRLTVV.

The V and J genes are TRBV12-3 or TRBV12-4 and TRBJ1-2; 7 nucleotides align to TRBD1. This CDR3 region has 13 residues. Unmatched junction bases numbered 4, after V lost 3 bases and J lost 6 bases. CDR3 loop: CASSFAGGNGYTF. The CDR3 coding sequence is TGTGCCAGCAGTTTCGCAGGGGGTAATGGCTACACCTTC.

The J gene is TRBJ2-1, the V gene TRBV11-2; weak D call: TRBD2 (6 bases). The CDR3 contains 15 residues. Germline CDR1 is SGHAT and CDR2 is FQNNGV. The V end was cut by 3 bases, the J end by 7 bases, with 16 bases between. As DNA, the CDR3 is TGTGCCAGCAGCTTTTATAGCGGATACGGGAATGAGCAGTTCTTC. Translating gives CASSFYSGYGNEQFF.

The chain combines TRBV27 with TRBJ1-6, with D uncertain. V lost 8 bases, J lost 0 bases, and 8 bases lay in between. The CDR3 totals 14 residues. From germline, CDR1 is MNHEY and CDR2 SMNVEV (reference sequence). CDR3 DNA sequence: TGTGCCAGCGGGCGGAGCTCCTATAATTCACCCCTCCACTTT. It yields the protein CASGRSSYNSPLHF.

The genes are TRBV19 and TRBJ2-3; D is perhaps TRBD2 (7 bases). The CDR3 is 15 residues long. CDR1 is LNHDA and CDR2 is SQIVND in the germline V gene (reference sequence). The V end was cut by 0 bases, the J end by 2 bases, with 9 bases between. CDR3 nucleotide sequence: TGTGCCAGTAGTATAGAGGGGGGGGCCACAGATACGCAGTATTTT. Translation gives CASSIEGGATDTQYF.

The J gene is TRBJ2-2, the V gene TRBV5-4; D remains unclear. The germline V gene encodes CDR1 SGHNT and CDR2 YYREEE (reference sequence). The ends were cut back, 0 bases at V and 1 base at J, with 4 bases in the middle. The CDR3 runs 14 residues. For the CDR3, the DNA is TGTGCCAGCAGCTTGGCCAAGAACACCGGGGAGCTGTTTTTT. It yields the protein CASSLAKNTGELFF.

The chain recombines TRBV19 with TRBJ2-5; 7 bases are shared with TRBD2. The germline gives CDR1 LNHDA, CDR2 SQIVND (reference sequence). The CDR3 runs 13 residues. The V and J ends lost 11 bases and 1 base, in that order; junction bases with no gene match: 7. This chain's CDR3 is CASRQRGQETQYF. The CDR3 DNA is TGTGCCTCCCGACAGCGGGGCCAAGAGACCCAGTACTTC.

Comments on this clone: The same CDR3 can be traced to other DNA sequences in this sample. This chain uses TRBV3-1 (or the pseudogene TRBV3-2) with TRBJ2-7; TRBD2 agrees at 9 bases. The V and J ends lost 4 bases and 0 bases, in that order; junction bases with no gene match: 1. CDR1 is LGHDT and CDR2 is YNNKEL in the germline V gene (reference sequence). The CDR3 covers 14 residues. The CDR3 coding sequence is TGTGCCAGCAGCCTAGCGGGAGACTCCTACGAGCAGTACTTC. As protein: CASSLAGDSYEQYF.

J is TRBJ2-5 and V is TRBV5-6, with TRBD1 matching 11 bases. The CDR3 sequence is 15 residues long. V shed 1 base and J 4 bases; nucleotides not matched to a gene: 3. Per germline, CDR1 SGHDT and CDR2 YYEEEE. This CDR3 is CASSLIGTGGETQYF. In DNA form, the CDR3 reads TGTGCCAGCAGCTTGATCGGGACAGGGGGAGAGACCCAGTACTTC.

This clone has a single count. This chain connects TRBV4-2 to TRBJ2-7, with 7 nucleotides matching TRBD1. Germline lookup yields CDR1 LGHNA and CDR2 YNFKEQ. The CDR3 is made up of 15 amino acids. V dropped 0 bases and J dropped 5; count of bases not matched to a gene: 7. CDR3 DNA: TGTGCCAGCAGCCAAGATATAGAACAGGGGAACGAGCAGTACTTC. Amino acids: CASSQDIEQGNEQYF.

The V and J genes are TRBV27 and TRBJ1-5; D unresolved. Trimming took off 2 bases at V and 4 bases at J, with 9 bases between the two ends. Per the germline V gene, CDR1 is MNHEY and CDR2 is SMNVEV (reference sequence). The CDR3 sequence is 14 residues long. This CDR3 is CASSLTAWNQPQHF. CDR3 nucleotides: TGTGCCAGCAGTTTAACAGCGTGGAATCAGCCCCAGCATTTT.

This chain joins TRBV19 and TRBJ2-5; TRBD1 matches at 9 bases. The CDR3 consists of 16 residues. V shed 4 bases and J 1 base; nucleotides not matched to a gene: 7. The germline V gene encodes CDR1 LNHDA and CDR2 SQIVND (reference sequence). For the CDR3, the DNA is TGTGCCAGTAGTAGGACAGGGGTAGTTGGCCAAGAGACCCAGTACTTC. It codes for CASSRTGVVGQETQYF.

V usage is TRBV19 and J usage is TRBJ1-2; D unresolved. The germline V gene encodes CDR1 LNHDA and CDR2 SQIVND (reference sequence). CDR3 size: 13 residues. V dropped 3 bases and J dropped 8 bases, with 13 bases sitting between them. The CDR3 DNA sequence: TGTGCCAGTAGTATGGTAACAACGGGAGGCTACACCTTC. This sequence encodes CASSMVTTGGYTF. Drawing the rest from reference TRBV19 and TRBJ1-2, the complete variable domain is DGGITQSPKYLFRKEGQNVTLSCEQNLNHDAMYWYRQDPGQGLRLIYYSQIVNDFQKGDIAEGYSVSREKKESFPLTVTSAQKNPTAFYLCASSMVTTGGYTFGSGTRLTVV.

The V and J genes are TRBV3-1 (or the pseudogene TRBV3-2) and TRBJ2-4, with TRBD2 matching 9 bases. The CDR3 contains 16 residues. Germline CDR1 and CDR2: LGHDT and YNNKEL (reference sequence). V lost 2 bases and J lost 0; bases outside the gene matches: 2. The CDR3 coding sequence is TGTGCCAGCAGCCAACCTAGCGGGGTAGCCAAAAACATTCAGTACTTC. Encoded protein: CASSQPSGVAKNIQYF.

The chain employs TRBV5-6 and TRBJ1-2; 7 bases fit TRBD1. Germline V gene data show CDR1 as SGHDT and CDR2 as YYEEEE. The CDR3 runs to 13 residues. J lost 4 bases, V lost 4 bases, and 4 bases had no gene match. The CDR3 nucleotides are TGTGCCAGCAGCATTGACAGGGTCTATGGCTACACCTTC. This encodes CASSIDRVYGYTF.

The chain employs TRBV6-5 and TRBJ1-1; D possibly corresponds to TRBD1 (5 bases). CDR3 length: 15 residues. V lost 5 bases, J lost 1 base, and 14 bases lay in between. Germline V gene data show CDR1 as MNHEY and CDR2 as SVGAGI. The CDR3 coding sequence is TGTGCCAGCAGTATGGGGGTTGGGGGGAACACTGAAGCTTTCTTT. Its translation is CASSMGVGGNTEAFF.